The 21 T cell receptor beta chains given below trace back to one sample, sequenced in a study of glioma-infiltrating T cells. The iRepertoire nested amplicon-rescue multiplex PCR amplified TCR alpha and beta CDR3s from RNA. TCRdb recomputed calls from the multiplex PCR reads with MiXCR, one row per CDR3 protein. Among about 400,000 distinct CDR3 sequences listed, 41% were seen once. Source material: glioma tissue, nonneoplastic brain tissue, or PBMCs (not recorded which). The receptors were sampled from a human donor with low-grade glioma or glioblastoma, undergoing nonglioma brain surgery, or in good health (not recorded which).

The gene calls are TRBV20-1 and TRBJ2-3, with a tentative D call TRBD2 (6 bases). Per germline, CDR1 DFQATT and CDR2 SNEGSKA (reference sequence). The CDR3 runs 14 residues. CDR3: CSALRASVRDTQYF. CDR3 coding DNA: TGCAGCGCTCTAAGGGCTAGCGTGAGGGATACGCAGTATTTT.

Concerning this clonotype itself: A much larger clone lies a single base off, so this may be a read error. The genes are TRBV7-2 and TRBJ2-3, with D uncertain. Germline CDR1 and CDR2: SGHTA and FQGNSA. V dropped 4 bases and J dropped 1 base, with 12 bases sitting between them. The CDR3 totals 15 residues. CDR3 in amino acids: CASSSVHGGTDTQYF. CDR3 DNA sequence: TGTGCCAGCAGCTCCGTCCATGGAGGCACAGATACGCAGTATTTT. The whole variable domain, remainder taken from reference TRBV7-2 and TRBJ2-3, is GAGVSQSPSNKVTEKGKDVELRCDPISGHTALYWYRQSLGQGLEFLIYFQGNSAPDKSGLPSDRFSAERTGGSVSTLTIQRTQQEDSAVYLCASSSVHGGTDTQYFGPGTRLTVL.

This chain connects TRBV29-1 to TRBJ2-5; 7 bases map to TRBD1. J lost 2 bases, V lost 6 bases, and 6 bases had no gene match. Germline loops: CDR1 SQVTM, CDR2 ANQGSEA. The CDR3 extends over 13 amino acids. In DNA form, the CDR3 reads TGCAGCGTGGGACAGTCCTTACAAGAGACCCAGTACTTC. Translating it yields CSVGQSLQETQYF.

A remark on this clonotype: A much larger clone is a single base away; this may be a read error. The CDR3 nucleotides read TGTGCCAGCAGCCTGAGGGGTGCCAACACTGAAGCTATCTTT. This codes for CASSLRGANTEAIF. The rearrangement links TRBV28 to TRBJ1-1; D might be TRBD1 (5 bases). Germline-derived CDR1 and CDR2 are MDHEN and SYDVKM. This CDR3 has 14 residues.

This clonotype occurred a few times. The chain carries TRBV20-1 and TRBJ2-7; D might be TRBD1 (6 bases). Germline CDR1 DFQATT, CDR2 SNEGSKA (reference sequence). The V gene lost 0 bases and the J gene lost 2 bases, with 17 bases spanning the gap. CDR3 length: 16 amino acids. The CDR3 loop is CSARDPRQGSTYEQYF. The CDR3 coding sequence is TGCAGTGCTAGAGATCCCCGGCAGGGGTCCACCTACGAGCAGTACTTC.

Points on this clonotype: Because the CDR3 is missing its conserved closing phenylalanine or tryptophan, this is likely a read error. This rearrangement joins TRBV19 to TRBJ2-7; a weak D match, TRBD2 (6 bases). Trimming took off 5 bases at V and 6 bases at J, with 17 bases between the two ends. The CDR3 is 14 amino acids. Per the germline V gene, CDR1 is LNHDA and CDR2 is SQIVND (reference sequence). CDR3 coding DNA: TGTGCCAGTAGTCGGTTGCGGAACGGGGGCGAGCAGTACTTA. Translation gives CASSRLRNGGEQYL.

This clonotype was detected only once. This sequence joins TRBV20-1 and TRBJ1-1; D remains ambiguous. Germline V gene data show CDR1 as DFQATT and CDR2 as SNEGSKA (reference sequence). There are 14 residues in the CDR3. V was trimmed by 3 bases and J by 0 bases, leaving 11 bases between them. The CDR3: CSARWGELNTEAFF. The CDR3 DNA reads TGCAGTGCTAGGTGGGGAGAGCTGAACACTGAAGCTTTCTTT.

As concerns this clonotype: At one end, the junction sequence differs from germline, possibly due to a read error. The V and J genes are TRBV6-9 and TRBJ2-7, with TRBD2 matching 8 bases. The CDR3 covers 15 residues. Germline CDR1 reads MNHGY; CDR2 reads SVAAGI. CDR3 region: CASSYVASGPYQQYF. CDR3 sequence (DNA): TGTGCCAGCAGTTACGTAGCTAGCGGGCCCTACCAGCAGTACTTC.

The V call is TRBV2, the J call TRBJ2-7; TRBD1 aligns across 12 bases. This CDR3 contains 15 residues. V shed 11 bases, J shed 5 bases, and the junction held 13 bases outside the gene matches. Germline CDR1 and CDR2: SNHLY and FYNNEI. The CDR3: CALTGTGGSTDEQYF. CDR3 DNA sequence: TGTGCCCTGACAGGGACAGGGGGCAGCACGGACGAGCAGTACTTC.

This clonotype was detected many times. This chain connects TRBV6-6 to TRBJ2-1, with TRBD1 matching over 7 bases. CDR3 length: 15 amino acids. Looked up from germline, CDR1 is MNHNY and CDR2 is SVGAGI (reference sequence). The V segment lost 2 bases and the J segment 6 bases; nucleotides outside the gene matches: 7. CDR3 sequence (DNA): TGTGCCAGCAGTTACGGACAGGTGAAGAGCAATGAGCAGTTCTTC. Protein sequence: CASSYGQVKSNEQFF.

The J gene is TRBJ2-1, the V gene TRBV20-1; 8 nucleotides line up with TRBD1. The germline gives CDR1 DFQATT, CDR2 SNEGSKA (reference sequence). The CDR3 sequence is 14 residues long. The V and J ends lost 2 bases and 7 bases, in that order; junction bases with no gene match: 7. This chain's CDR3 is CSARSRTGWNEQFF. For the CDR3, the DNA is TGCAGTGCTAGATCCAGGACAGGGTGGAATGAGCAGTTCTTC.

The chain has TRBV7-2 and TRBJ2-7; 12 nucleotides agree with TRBD2. There are 18 residues in the CDR3. V gave up 1 base and J gave up 0 bases; unmatched junction bases: 7. Per germline, CDR1 SGHTA and CDR2 FQGNSA. The CDR3 sequence: CASSLVASGGGSSYEQYF. In DNA, the CDR3 is TGTGCCAGCAGCTTAGTGGCTAGCGGGGGGGGTAGCTCCTACGAGCAGTACTTC.

This clonotype was counted many times. The J gene is TRBJ1-5, the V gene TRBV27, with 8 nucleotides matching TRBD1. The germline V gene has CDR1 MNHEY and CDR2 SMNVEV (reference sequence). The V and J ends lost 5 bases and 7 bases, in that order; junction bases with no gene match: 7. The length of the CDR3 is 14 residues. CDR3 in amino acids: CASSPGQGRQPQHF. CDR3 DNA sequence: TGTGCCAGCAGTCCCGGACAGGGCCGGCAGCCCCAGCATTTT.

For this clonotype: A much larger clone is a single base away; this may be a read error. J is TRBJ2-1 and V is TRBV19; D may be TRBD2 (5 bases). Germline CDR1 LNHDA, CDR2 SQIVND (reference sequence). The CDR3 length is 17 residues. V gave up 5 bases and J gave up 0 bases, with 17 bases separating them. CDR3 in DNA: TGTGCCAGTAGTCCCCGGACTGGCGGGCTCTCCTACAATGAGCAGTTCTTC. This gives the protein CASSPRTGGLSYNEQFF.

This clonotype was seen a handful of times. V gene TRBV7-9 combines with J gene TRBJ2-5; possible D gene TRBD2, 6 bases. Germline CDR1 and CDR2: SEHNR and FQNEAQ (reference sequence). V was pared by 2 bases and J by 0 bases, with 16 bases between. CDR3 length: 17 amino acids. CDR3: CASSLLSSGADQETQYF. CDR3 nucleotide sequence: TGTGCCAGCAGCTTATTATCTTCGGGAGCTGACCAAGAGACCCAGTACTTC.

This chain joins TRBV19 and TRBJ2-5, with 7 bases matching TRBD2. The V gene end was trimmed by 3 bases and the J gene end by 1 base; junction bases not matched to a gene: 5. CDR1 is LNHDA and CDR2 is SQIVND in the germline V gene (reference sequence). The length of the CDR3 is 15 residues. CDR3 region: CASSMPGGTQETQYF. DNA for the CDR3: TGTGCCAGTAGTATGCCGGGAGGTACCCAAGAGACCCAGTACTTC.

This clonotype showed up many times. The genes are TRBV6-2 or TRBV6-3 and TRBJ1-1; the D is unclear. V lost 0 bases, J lost 3 bases, and 2 bases lay in between. Germline CDR1 is MNHEY and CDR2 is SVGEGT. The CDR3 spans 12 residues. CDR3 in DNA: TGTGCCAGCAGTTACTCATACACTGAAGCTTTCTTT. This sequence encodes CASSYSYTEAFF.

This clonotype was found a few times. The chain recombines TRBV28 with TRBJ1-2, with 8 bases matching TRBD1. The CDR3 has 16 residues. The ends lost 1 base at V and 1 base at J; junction bases unmatched: 5. Germline loops: CDR1 MDHEN, CDR2 SYDVKM. As DNA, the CDR3 is TGTGCCAGCAGTTTATCCCGGACAGGGCTTAACTATGGCTACACCTTC. Protein sequence: CASSLSRTGLNYGYTF.

This clonotype was counted once. The rearrangement uses TRBV5-1 and TRBJ1-5; D remains unclear. This CDR3 region has 13 residues. With 8 bases removed from V and 2 bases from J, the gap between germline ends came to 11 bases. CDR1 SGHRS and CDR2 YFSETQ come from the germline V gene. The CDR3 region has the DNA TGCGCCAGATATCGGGGTTGCAATCAGCCCCAGCATTTT. Its protein is CARYRGCNQPQHF. The variable domain in full, with the rest retrieved from reference TRBV5-1 and TRBJ1-5, is KAGVTQTPRYLIKTRGQQVTLSCSPISGHRSVSWYQQTPGQGLQFLFEYFSETQRNKGNFPGRFSGRQFSNSRSEMNVSTLELGDSALYLCARYRGCNQPQHFGDGTRLSIL.

This clonotype was seen a few times. The chain links TRBV7-2 to TRBJ2-1, with TRBD1 identical over 9 bases. This CDR3 has 16 residues. Trimming removed 5 bases from V and 7 bases from J; junction bases left unmatched: 12. Germline V gene data show CDR1 as SGHTA and CDR2 as FQGNSA. The CDR3 bases are TGTGCCAGCAGCCCCCGAGGACAGGGGAGTGGGAATGAGCAGTTCTTC. Its translation: CASSPRGQGSGNEQFF.

A single count supports this clonotype. The chain joins TRBV27 to TRBJ2-7; D is possibly TRBD2 (5 bases). CDR1 is MNHEY, CDR2 SMNVEV, per germline (reference sequence). V was trimmed by 0 bases and J by 7 bases, leaving 13 bases between them. The CDR3 has 14 residues. As DNA, the CDR3 is TGTGCCAGCAGTTTATCGTCGGGGTACAATGAGCAGTACTTC. Encoded protein: CASSLSSGYNEQYF.